This T cell receptor beta chain was captured in a study of CD8 T cells in ankylosing spondylitis. A word on this clonotype: The antigen remains undetermined.

V gave up 8 bases and J gave up 7 bases, with 29 bases separating them. Germline CDR1 SGHTA, CDR2 FQGTGA. The CDR3 loop spans 17 amino acids. TCRdb re-analysed the 5' RACE reads in MiXCR, keeping a single row per CDR3 protein. The table shows roughly 700,000 distinct CDR3 sequences, with under 20% occurring only once. Study-wide points: A motif in TCR beta, a set of under 10 highly homologous variants, appeared characteristic of ankylosing spondylitis blood.

The chain employs TRBV7-3 and TRBJ2-5; a possible D gene is TRBD1 (5 bases). Sequenced: blood, either unsorted or a sorted T cell fraction (not recorded which). This TCR was recovered from a male donor with ankylosing spondylitis. The CDR3, as DNA: TGTGCCAGCCAGGCGCAGGGCAATGGTCTTGTGATAGTGACCCAGTACTTC. It codes for CASQAQGNGLVIVTQYF.